This T cell receptor beta chain comes out of a study of T cell repertoires in cytomegalovirus infection (dated by TCRdb to between 2018 and 2021). With respect to the entire study: Donor HLA type was relevant to the analysis, as public TCR beta signatures indicated carriage of CMV infection together with the matching HLA type.

On the study overall, not on this receptor specifically: The ex vivo response was dominated by HLA-C-restricted CMV-specific TCR beta clonotypes, which also provided the single most frequent clonotype in two of eight donors. In both this cohort and an independent roughly 350-donor cohort, the cumulative frequency of public TCR beta family members distinguished carriers of CMV infection plus the relevant HLA type.

Reading from cysteine to phenylalanine, the CDR3 counts 15 amino acids. CDR3 DNA is the only sequence kept; it has 45 bases, read in frame from the first base. V and J lose 4 bases and 1 base, and a span of 13 bases separates them. From the germline V gene, CDR1 is SGHTA and CDR2 is FQGNSA. The instrument was an Illumina HiSeq 1500. TCRdb trimmed public reads at Q25 via fastp, called clones via MiXCR and kept in-frame beta chains. Rows are combined by CDR3 protein, so each entry shows the most common genes and DNA. Present in this sample are 150,000 to 200,000 distinct CDR3 sequences, 8% to 10% of which were seen just once. Roughly 5.1% of the sample is taken by the ten largest. There are many counts of this clonotype. The antigen it recognizes is unknown. Per-nucleotide qualities are absent, and no much larger clonotype sits a single base away.

The sequence links TRBV7-2 to TRBJ1-1; the D gene is perhaps TRBD1, from 5 matching bases. The specimen was PBMCs. This receptor was obtained from a human donor in good health (CMV status not recorded). Some clones in this sample may be carry-over from other donors' samples. The sequenced DNA: TGTGCCAGCAGCTCGGATGTGGGGCAGAACACTGAAGCTTTCTTT. Translated, this is CASSSDVGQNTEAFF.